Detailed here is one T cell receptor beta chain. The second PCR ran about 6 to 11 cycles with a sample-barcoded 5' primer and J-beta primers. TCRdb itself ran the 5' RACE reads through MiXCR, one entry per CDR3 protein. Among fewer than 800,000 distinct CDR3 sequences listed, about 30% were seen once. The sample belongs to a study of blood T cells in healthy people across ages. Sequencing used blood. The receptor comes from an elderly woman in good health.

CDR3 loop: CASSDGTGYNQPQHF. The CDR3 DNA is TGTGCCAGCAGCGACGGGACAGGCTACAATCAGCCCCAGCATTTT. The gene calls are TRBV7-9 and TRBJ1-5; TRBD1 aligns across 8 bases. Germline CDR1 and CDR2: SEHNR and FQNEAQ (reference sequence). V gave up 5 bases and J gave up 3 bases; unmatched junction bases: 6. This CDR3 is built from 15 residues.